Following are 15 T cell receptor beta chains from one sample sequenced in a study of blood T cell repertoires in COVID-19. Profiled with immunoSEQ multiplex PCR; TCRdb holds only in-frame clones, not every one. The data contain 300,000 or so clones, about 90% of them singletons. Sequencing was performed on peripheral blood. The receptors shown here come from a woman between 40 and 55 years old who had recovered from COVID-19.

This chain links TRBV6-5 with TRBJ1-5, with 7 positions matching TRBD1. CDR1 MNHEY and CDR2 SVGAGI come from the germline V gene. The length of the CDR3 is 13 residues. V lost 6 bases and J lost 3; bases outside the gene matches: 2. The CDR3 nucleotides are TGTGCCAGCAGGGGACAGCCCAATCAGCCCCAGCATTTT. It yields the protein CASRGQPNQPQHF.

This CDR3 reads CATSEVTGAGETQYF. CDR3 coding DNA: TGTGCCACCAGTGAAGTAACAGGGGCGGGGGAGACCCAGTACTTC. The chain employs TRBV24-1 and TRBJ2-5; maybe TRBD1 (7 bases). Per germline, CDR1 KGHDR and CDR2 SFDVKD. V gave up 4 bases and J gave up 5 bases, with 16 bases separating them. The length of the CDR3 is 15 residues.

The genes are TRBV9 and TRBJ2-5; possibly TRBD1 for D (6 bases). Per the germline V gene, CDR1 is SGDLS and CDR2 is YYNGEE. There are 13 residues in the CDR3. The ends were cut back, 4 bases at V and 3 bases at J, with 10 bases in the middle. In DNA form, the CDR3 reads TGTGCCAGCAGCCCCTGGACAGAAGAGACCCAGTACTTC. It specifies CASSPWTEETQYF.

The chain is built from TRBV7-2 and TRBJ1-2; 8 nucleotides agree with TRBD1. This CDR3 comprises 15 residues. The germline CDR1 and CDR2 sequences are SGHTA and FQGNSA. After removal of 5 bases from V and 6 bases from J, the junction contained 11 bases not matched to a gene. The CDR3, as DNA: TGTGCCAGCAGCCGCGCGACAGGGGTTCAGAATGGCTACACCTTC. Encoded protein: CASSRATGVQNGYTF.

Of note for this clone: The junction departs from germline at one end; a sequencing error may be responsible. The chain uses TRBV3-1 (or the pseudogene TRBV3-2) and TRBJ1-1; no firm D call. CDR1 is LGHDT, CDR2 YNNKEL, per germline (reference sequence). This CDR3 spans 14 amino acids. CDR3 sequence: CASSLWAVNTEAFF. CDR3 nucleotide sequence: TGTGCCAGTAGCCTTTGGGCAGTGAACACTGAAGCTTTCTTT.

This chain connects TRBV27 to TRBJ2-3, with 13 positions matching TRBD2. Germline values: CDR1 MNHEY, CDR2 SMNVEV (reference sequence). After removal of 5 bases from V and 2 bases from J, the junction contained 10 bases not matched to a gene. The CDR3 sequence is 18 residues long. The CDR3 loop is CASSPRTSGGGYTDTQYF. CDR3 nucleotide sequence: TGTGCCAGCAGTCCACGTACTAGCGGGGGGGGGTACACAGATACGCAGTATTTT.

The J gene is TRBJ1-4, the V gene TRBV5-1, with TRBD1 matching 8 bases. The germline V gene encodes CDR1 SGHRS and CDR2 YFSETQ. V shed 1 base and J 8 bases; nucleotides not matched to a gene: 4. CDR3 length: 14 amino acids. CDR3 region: CASSLRSGGEKLFF. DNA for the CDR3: TGCGCCAGCAGCTTGAGGTCAGGGGGCGAAAAACTGTTTTTT.

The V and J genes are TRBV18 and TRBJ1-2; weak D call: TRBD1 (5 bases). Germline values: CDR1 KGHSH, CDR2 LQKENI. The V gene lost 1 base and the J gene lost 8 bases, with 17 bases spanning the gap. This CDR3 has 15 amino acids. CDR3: CASSPLNTGDGGYTF. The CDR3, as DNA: TGTGCCAGCTCACCACTGAATACAGGAGATGGCGGCTACACCTTC.

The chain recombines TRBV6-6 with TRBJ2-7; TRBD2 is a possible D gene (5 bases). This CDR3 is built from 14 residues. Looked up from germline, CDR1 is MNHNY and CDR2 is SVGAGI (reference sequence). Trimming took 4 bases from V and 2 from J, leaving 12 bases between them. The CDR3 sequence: CASSSRPGTYEQYF. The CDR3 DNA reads TGTGCCAGCAGTTCCCGACCGGGAACCTACGAGCAGTACTTC.

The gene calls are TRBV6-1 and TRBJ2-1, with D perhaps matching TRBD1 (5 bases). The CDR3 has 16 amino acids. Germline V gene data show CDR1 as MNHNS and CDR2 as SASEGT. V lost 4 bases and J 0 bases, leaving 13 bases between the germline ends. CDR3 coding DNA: TGTGCCAGCAGTGGGTTCCAGGGTAGCTCCTACAATGAGCAGTTCTTC. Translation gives CASSGFQGSSYNEQFF.

The CDR3 loop reads CASSPIYRASGDTQYF. In nucleotides, the CDR3 is TGTGCCAGCAGCCCTATCTACAGGGCTTCAGGGGATACGCAGTATTTT. The chain links TRBV11-2 to TRBJ2-3, with a tentative D call TRBD1 (6 bases). V was shortened by 5 bases and J by 6 bases, with 21 bases between the two germline ends. The CDR3 contains 16 residues. From germline, CDR1 is SGHAT and CDR2 FQNNGV. Looking up the rest from reference TRBV11-2 and TRBJ2-3 gives the full variable domain: EAGVAQSPRYKIIEKRQSVAFWCNPISGHATLYWYQQILGQGPKLLIQFQNNGVVDDSQLPKDRFSAERLKGVDSTLKIQPAKLEDSAVYLCASSPIYRASGDTQYFGPGTRLTVL.

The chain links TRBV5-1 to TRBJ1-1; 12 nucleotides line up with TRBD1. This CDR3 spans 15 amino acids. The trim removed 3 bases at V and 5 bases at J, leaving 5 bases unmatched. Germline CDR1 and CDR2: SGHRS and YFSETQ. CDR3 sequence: CASSSRDRGLTEAFF. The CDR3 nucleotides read TGCGCCAGCAGCTCCCGGGACAGGGGGCTTACTGAAGCTTTCTTT.

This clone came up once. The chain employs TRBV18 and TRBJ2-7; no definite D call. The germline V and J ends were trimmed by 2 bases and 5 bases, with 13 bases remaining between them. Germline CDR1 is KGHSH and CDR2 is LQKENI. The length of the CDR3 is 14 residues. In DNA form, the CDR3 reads TGTGCCAGCTCACCAAACCGCGCGGCGGACGAGCAGTACTTC. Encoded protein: CASSPNRAADEQYF.

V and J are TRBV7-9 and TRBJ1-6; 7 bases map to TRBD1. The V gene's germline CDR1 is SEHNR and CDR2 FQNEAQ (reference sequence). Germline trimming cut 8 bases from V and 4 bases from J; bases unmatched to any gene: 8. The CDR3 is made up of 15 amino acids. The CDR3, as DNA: TGTGCCAGCGGCGAAGGGGGCCGGTATAATTCACCCCTCCACTTT. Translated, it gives CASGEGGRYNSPLHF.

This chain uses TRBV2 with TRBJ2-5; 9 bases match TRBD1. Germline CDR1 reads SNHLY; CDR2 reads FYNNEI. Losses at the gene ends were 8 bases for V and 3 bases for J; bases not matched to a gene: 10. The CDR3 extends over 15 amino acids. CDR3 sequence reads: CASHGPGQGEETQYF. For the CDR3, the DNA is TGTGCCAGCCACGGTCCGGGACAGGGCGAAGAGACCCAGTACTTC.